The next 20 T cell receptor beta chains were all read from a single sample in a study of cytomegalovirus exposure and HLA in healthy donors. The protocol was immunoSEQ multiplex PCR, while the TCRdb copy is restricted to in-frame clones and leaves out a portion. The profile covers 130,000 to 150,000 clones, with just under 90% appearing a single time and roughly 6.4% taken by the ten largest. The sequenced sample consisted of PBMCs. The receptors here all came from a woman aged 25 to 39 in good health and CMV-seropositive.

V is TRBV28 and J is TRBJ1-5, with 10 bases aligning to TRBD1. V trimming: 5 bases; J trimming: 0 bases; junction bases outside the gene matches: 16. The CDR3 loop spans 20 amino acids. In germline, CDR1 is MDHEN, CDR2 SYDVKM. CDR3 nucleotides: TGTGCCAGCAGTAGTTTACATCTGGGACAGGGGATCTATAGCAATCAGCCCCAGCATTTT. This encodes CASSSLHLGQGIYSNQPQHF.

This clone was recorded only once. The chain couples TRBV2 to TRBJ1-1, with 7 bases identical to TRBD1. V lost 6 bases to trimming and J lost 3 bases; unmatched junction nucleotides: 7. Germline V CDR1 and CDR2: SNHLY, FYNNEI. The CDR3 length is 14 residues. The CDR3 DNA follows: TGTGCCAGCAGCATGAACAGGGGATACACTGAAGCTTTCTTT. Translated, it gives CASSMNRGYTEAFF.

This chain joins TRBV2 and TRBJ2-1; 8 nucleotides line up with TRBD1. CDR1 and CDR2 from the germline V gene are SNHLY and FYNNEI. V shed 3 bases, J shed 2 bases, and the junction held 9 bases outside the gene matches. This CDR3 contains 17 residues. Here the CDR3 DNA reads TGTGCCAGCAGTGACCGAAGACAGGGGAGCGCCTACAATGAGCAGTTCTTC. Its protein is CASSDRRQGSAYNEQFF. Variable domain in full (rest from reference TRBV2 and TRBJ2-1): EPEVTQTPSHQVTQMGQEVILRCVPISNHLYFYWYRQILGQKVEFLVSFYNNEISEKSEIFDDQFSVERPDGSNFTLKIRSTKLEDSAMYFCASSDRRQGSAYNEQFFGPGTRLTVL.

CDR3 bases: TGTGCCAGCAGCTCGGGACTAGCGGGAGTTGGCGGGGAGCTGTTTTTT. As protein: CASSSGLAGVGGELFF. This sequence joins TRBV11-2 and TRBJ2-2; 14 bases line up with TRBD2. The V and J ends lost 4 bases and 7 bases, in that order; junction bases with no gene match: 5. Germline CDR1 is SGHAT and CDR2 is FQNNGV. This CDR3 comprises 16 residues.

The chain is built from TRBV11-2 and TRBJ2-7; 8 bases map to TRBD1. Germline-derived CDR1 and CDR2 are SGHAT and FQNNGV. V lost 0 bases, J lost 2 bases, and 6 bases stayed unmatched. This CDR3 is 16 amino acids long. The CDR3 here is CASSLDSGTGPYEQYF. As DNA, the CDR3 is TGTGCCAGCAGCTTAGATTCCGGGACAGGACCCTACGAGCAGTACTTC.

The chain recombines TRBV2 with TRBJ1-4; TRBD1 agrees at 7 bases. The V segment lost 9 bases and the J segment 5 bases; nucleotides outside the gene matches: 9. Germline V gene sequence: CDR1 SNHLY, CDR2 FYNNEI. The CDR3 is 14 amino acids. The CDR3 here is CARKGAGRNEKLFF. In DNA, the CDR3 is TGTGCCAGAAAGGGGGCTGGGAGAAATGAAAAACTGTTTTTT.

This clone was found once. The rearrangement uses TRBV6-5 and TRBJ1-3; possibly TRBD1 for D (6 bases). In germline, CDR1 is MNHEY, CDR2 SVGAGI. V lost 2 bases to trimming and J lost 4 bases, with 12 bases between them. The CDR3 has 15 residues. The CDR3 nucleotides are TGTGCCAGCAGTTACCTGACAGGCGGCGGAAACACCATATATTTT. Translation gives CASSYLTGGGNTIYF.

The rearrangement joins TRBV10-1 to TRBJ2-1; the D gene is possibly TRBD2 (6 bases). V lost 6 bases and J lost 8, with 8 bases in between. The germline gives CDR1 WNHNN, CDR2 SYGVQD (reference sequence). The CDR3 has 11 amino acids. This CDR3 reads CASSGGHEQFF. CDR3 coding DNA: TGCGCCAGCAGCGGAGGGCATGAGCAGTTCTTC.

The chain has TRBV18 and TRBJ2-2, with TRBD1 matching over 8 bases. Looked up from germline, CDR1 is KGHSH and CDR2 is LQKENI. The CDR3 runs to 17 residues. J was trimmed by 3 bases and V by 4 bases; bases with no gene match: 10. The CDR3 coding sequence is TGTGCCAGCTCACGGAATGCAGGGGGCGCGGACACCGGGGAGCTGTTTTTT. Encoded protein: CASSRNAGGADTGELFF.

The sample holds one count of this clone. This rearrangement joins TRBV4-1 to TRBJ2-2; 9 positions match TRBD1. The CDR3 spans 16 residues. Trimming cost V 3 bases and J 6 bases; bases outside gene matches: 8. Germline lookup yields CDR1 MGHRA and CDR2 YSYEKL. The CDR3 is CASSQAGTGRAGELFF. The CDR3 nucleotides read TGCGCCAGCAGCCAGGCCGGGACAGGGAGGGCCGGGGAGCTGTTTTTT.

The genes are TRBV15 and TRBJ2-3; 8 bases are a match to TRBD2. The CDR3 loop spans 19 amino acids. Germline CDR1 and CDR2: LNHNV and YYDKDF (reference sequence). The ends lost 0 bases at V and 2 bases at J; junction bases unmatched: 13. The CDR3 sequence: CATSRDRGFRAGDTDTQYF. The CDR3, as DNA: TGTGCCACCAGCAGAGATCGGGGTTTTCGAGCGGGGGACACAGATACGCAGTATTTT.

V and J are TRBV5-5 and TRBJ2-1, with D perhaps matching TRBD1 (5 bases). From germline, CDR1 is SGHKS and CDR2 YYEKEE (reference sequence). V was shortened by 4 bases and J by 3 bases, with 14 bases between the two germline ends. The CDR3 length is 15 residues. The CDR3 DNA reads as TGTGCCAGCAGCATCCAGGGATCACTCTACAATGAGCAGTTCTTC. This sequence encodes CASSIQGSLYNEQFF. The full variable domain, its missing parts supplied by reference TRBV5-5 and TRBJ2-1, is DAGVTQSPTHLIKTRGQQVTLRCSPISGHKSVSWYQQVLGQGPQFIFQYYEKEERGRGNFPDRFSARQFPNYSSELNVNALLLGDSALYLCASSIQGSLYNEQFFGPGTRLTVL.

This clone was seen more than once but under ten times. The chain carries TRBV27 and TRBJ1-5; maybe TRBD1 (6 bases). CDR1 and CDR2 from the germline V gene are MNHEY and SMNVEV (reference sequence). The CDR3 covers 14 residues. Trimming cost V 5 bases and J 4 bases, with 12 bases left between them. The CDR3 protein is CASSPYTGNQPQHF. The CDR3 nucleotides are TGTGCCAGCAGTCCCTATACAGGGAATCAGCCCCAGCATTTT.

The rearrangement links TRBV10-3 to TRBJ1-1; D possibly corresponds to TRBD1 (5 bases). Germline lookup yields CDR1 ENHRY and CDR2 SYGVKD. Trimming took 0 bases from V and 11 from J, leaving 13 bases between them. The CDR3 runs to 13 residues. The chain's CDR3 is CAISESTGTRAFF. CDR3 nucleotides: TGTGCCATCAGTGAGTCTACTGGGACTAGGGCTTTCTTT.

CDR3 sequence: CASSFGLRAYEQYF. For the CDR3, the DNA is TGTGCCAGCAGCTTTGGTCTCCGAGCCTACGAGCAGTACTTC. V and J are TRBV5-6 and TRBJ2-7, with D uncertain. Germline-derived CDR1 and CDR2 are SGHDT and YYEEEE. Trimming shortened V by 2 bases and J by 2 bases, and 11 bases separated the two germline ends. The CDR3 length is 14 residues.

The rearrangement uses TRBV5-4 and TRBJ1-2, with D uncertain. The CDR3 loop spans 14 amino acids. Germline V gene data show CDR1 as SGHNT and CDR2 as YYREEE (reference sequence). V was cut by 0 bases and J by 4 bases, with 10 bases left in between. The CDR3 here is CASSLGSLSYGYTF. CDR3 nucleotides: TGTGCCAGCAGCTTGGGCTCGCTGAGCTATGGCTACACCTTC. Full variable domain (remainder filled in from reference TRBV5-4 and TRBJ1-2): ETGVTQSPTHLIKTRGQQVTLRCSSQSGHNTVSWYQQALGQGPQFIFQYYREEENGRGNFPPRFSGLQFPNYSSELNVNALELDDSALYLCASSLGSLSYGYTFGSGTRLTVV.

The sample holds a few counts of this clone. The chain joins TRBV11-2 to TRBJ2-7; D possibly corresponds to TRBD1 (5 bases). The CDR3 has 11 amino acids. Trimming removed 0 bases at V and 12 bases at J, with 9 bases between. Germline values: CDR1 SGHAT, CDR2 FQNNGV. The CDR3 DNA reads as TGTGCCAGCAGCTTAGACAGGGTCGGGTACTTC. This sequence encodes CASSLDRVGYF.

The CDR3 here is CASSAASGYEQYF. CDR3 nucleotide sequence: TGTGCCAGCAGTGCTGCTAGCGGCTACGAGCAGTACTTC. The V gene is TRBV6-1, the J gene TRBJ2-7; 7 bases are shared with TRBD2. V shed 4 bases, J shed 3 bases, and the junction held 3 bases outside the gene matches. CDR3 length: 13 residues. Germline values: CDR1 MNHNS, CDR2 SASEGT.

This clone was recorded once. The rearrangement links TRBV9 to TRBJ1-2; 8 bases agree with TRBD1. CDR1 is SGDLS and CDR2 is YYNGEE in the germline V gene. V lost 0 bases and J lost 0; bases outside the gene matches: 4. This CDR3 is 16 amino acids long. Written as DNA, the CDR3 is TGTGCCAGCAGCGTAGACGGGACAGGACCTAACTATGGCTACACCTTC. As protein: CASSVDGTGPNYGYTF.

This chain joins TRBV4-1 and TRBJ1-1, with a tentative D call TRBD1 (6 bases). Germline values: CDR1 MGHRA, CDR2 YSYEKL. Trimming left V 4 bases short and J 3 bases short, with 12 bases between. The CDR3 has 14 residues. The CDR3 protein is CASSPQGSDTEAFF. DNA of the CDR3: TGCGCCAGCAGCCCCCAGGGGAGTGACACTGAAGCTTTCTTT.